This T cell receptor beta chain was retrieved from a study of CD8 T cells in Susac syndrome. This clonotype was detected a few times. Sequencing of TCR beta was performed on blood CD8+ T cells and on blood CD4+ T cells. Healthy donors were controls matched for age and sex. FACS enriched CD8+ TEMRA cells, while bulk CD8+ and CD4+ were negatively isolated. RNA amounts of about 0.5 to 1 ug underwent reverse transcription with random hexamers. The TCR beta CDR3 was amplified by immunoSEQ multiplex PCR across 54 Vbeta, 13 Jbeta. TCRdb itself ran the immunoSEQ multiplex PCR reads through MiXCR, one entry per CDR3 protein. The sample holds 25,000 to 35,000 distinct CDR3 sequences, approximately 94% seen once. Sequencing was done on a sample of CD8+ T cells from PBMCs. This TCR was recovered from a human donor in good health.

CDR3 bases: TGTGCCAGCACTCTGGGGAACACTGAAGCTTTCTTT. Translation gives CASTLGNTEAFF. The chain links TRBV12-3 or TRBV12-4 to TRBJ1-1; D is undetermined. The CDR3 runs to 12 residues. The germline V and J ends were trimmed by 7 bases and 1 base, with 7 bases remaining between them.